This note documents a single T cell receptor beta chain sequence. Its antigen is not identified. An end of the junction differs from the germline gene, which may be a read error. Though probably carrying unrecorded immune exposures, donors were nominally healthy at sampling. Researchers ran the PCR with 60 Vbeta and 13 Jbeta primers. TCRdb's table, derived via immunoSEQ multiplex PCR, lists solely in-frame clones and lacks some. The sample consists of some 250,000 clones, 82% of them appearing once. CDR3 length equals 13 residues. Germline CDR1 and CDR2: SEHNR and FQNEAQ (reference sequence). The entry originates in a study of cytomegalovirus exposure and HLA in healthy donors. Findings and caveats of the study: Later genetic work tied a missense DCLRE1C variant to beta-chain V and J trimming. Rarity marked most TCR sequences, yet some public TCRs occurred in many donors. Sequencing depth across donors, presence/absence analyses assumed, was roughly uniform.

The V and J genes are TRBV7-9 and TRBJ2-7, with 7 bases fitting TRBD1. This TCR derives from a middle-aged woman in good health and CMV-seropositive. Sequencing was performed on PBMCs. In DNA, the CDR3 is TGTTCCAGCAGCGCAGACAGGGCCTACGAGCAGTACTTC. Encoded protein: CSSSADRAYEQYF.